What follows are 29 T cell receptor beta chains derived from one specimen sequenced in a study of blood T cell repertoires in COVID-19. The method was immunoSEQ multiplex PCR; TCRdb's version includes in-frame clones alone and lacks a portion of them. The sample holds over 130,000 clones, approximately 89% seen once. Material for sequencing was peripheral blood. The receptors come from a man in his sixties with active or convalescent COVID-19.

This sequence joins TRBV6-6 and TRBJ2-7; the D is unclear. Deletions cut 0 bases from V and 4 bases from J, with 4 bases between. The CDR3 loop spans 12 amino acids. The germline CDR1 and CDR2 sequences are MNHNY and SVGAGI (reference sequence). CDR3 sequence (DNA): TGTGCCAGCAGTTACTCGAGGTACGAGCAGTACTTC. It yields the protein CASSYSRYEQYF.

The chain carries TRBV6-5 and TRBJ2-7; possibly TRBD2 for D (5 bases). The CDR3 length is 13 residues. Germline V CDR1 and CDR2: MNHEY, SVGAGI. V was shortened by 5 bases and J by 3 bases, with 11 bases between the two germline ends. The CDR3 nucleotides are TGTGCCAGCAGTCGCGGGCCAGTCTACGAGCAGTACTTC. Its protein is CASSRGPVYEQYF.

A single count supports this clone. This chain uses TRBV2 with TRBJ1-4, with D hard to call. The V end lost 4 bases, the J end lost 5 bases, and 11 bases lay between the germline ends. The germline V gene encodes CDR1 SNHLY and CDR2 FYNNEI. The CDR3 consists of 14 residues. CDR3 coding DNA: TGTGCCAGCAGTGGAGGAAGGAACAATGAAAAACTGTTTTTT. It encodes CASSGGRNNEKLFF.

This CDR3 is CATSDRAVTRSYEQYF. In nucleotides, the CDR3 is TGTGCCACCAGTGATCGTGCTGTAACGCGCTCCTACGAGCAGTACTTC. The chain uses TRBV24-1 and TRBJ2-7; no firm D call. CDR3 length: 16 residues. V lost 3 bases and J 0 bases, leaving 14 bases between the germline ends. Germline CDR1 KGHDR, CDR2 SFDVKD.

The DNA for the CDR3 is TGTGCCAGCAGTAAGAGATTAGCGGGAGCGGTTGGGGCCAACGTCCTGACTTTC. It translates to CASSKRLAGAVGANVLTF. The chain couples TRBV6-2 or TRBV6-3 to TRBJ2-6; 9 bases are a match to TRBD2. V was pared by 5 bases and J by 3 bases, with 11 bases of the junction left unmatched. The germline gives CDR1 MNHEY, CDR2 SVGEGT. The CDR3 totals 18 residues.

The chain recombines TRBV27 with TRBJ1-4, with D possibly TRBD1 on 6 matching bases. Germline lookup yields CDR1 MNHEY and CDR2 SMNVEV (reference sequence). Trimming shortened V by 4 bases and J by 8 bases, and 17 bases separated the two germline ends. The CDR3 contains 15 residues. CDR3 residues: CASSSRDTRREKLFF. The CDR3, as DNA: TGTGCCAGCAGTTCCCGGGACACCAGGAGGGAAAAACTGTTTTTT.

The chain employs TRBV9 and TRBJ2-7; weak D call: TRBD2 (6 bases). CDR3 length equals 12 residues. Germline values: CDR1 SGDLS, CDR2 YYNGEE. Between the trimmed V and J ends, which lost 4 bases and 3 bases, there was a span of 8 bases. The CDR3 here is CASSPGGYEQYF. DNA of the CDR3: TGTGCCAGCAGCCCCGGGGGCTACGAGCAGTACTTC.

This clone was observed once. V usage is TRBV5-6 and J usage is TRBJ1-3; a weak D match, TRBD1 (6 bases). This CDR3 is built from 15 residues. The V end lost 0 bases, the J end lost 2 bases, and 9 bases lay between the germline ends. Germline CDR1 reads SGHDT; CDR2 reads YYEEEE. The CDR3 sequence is CASSLGPGAGNTIYF. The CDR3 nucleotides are TGTGCCAGCAGCTTGGGTCCAGGGGCTGGAAACACCATATATTTT.

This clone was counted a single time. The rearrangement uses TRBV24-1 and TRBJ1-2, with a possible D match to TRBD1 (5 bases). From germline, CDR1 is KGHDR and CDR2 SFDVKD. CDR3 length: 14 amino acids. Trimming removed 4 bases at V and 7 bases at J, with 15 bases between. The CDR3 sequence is CATSDPSQEPGYTF. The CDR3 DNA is TGTGCCACCAGTGACCCTTCACAGGAACCTGGCTACACCTTC.

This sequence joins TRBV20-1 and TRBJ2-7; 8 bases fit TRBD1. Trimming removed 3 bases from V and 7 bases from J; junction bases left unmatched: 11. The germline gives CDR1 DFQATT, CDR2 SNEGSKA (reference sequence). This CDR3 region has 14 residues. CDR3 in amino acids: CSASGGQGAGEQYF. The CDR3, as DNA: TGCAGTGCTAGTGGGGGGCAGGGGGCAGGTGAGCAGTACTTC.

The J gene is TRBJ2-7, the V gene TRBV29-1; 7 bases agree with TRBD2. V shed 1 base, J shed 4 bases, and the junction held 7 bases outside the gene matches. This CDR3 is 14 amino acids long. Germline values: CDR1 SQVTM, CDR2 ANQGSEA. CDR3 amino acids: CSVEGGRGGYEQYF. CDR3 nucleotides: TGCAGCGTTGAAGGGGGACGGGGAGGGTACGAGCAGTACTTC.

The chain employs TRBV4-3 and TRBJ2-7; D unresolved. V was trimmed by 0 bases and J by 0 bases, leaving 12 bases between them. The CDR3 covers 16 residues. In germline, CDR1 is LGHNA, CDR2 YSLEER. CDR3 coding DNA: TGCGCCAGCAGCCAAGATCAGGCCCACAGCTCCTACGAGCAGTACTTC. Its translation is CASSQDQAHSSYEQYF.

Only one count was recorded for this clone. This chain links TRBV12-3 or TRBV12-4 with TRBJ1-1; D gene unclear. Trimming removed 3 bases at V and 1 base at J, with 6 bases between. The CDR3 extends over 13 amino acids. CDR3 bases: TGTGCCAGCAGTTTTCGGGAGAACACTGAAGCTTTCTTT. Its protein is CASSFRENTEAFF.

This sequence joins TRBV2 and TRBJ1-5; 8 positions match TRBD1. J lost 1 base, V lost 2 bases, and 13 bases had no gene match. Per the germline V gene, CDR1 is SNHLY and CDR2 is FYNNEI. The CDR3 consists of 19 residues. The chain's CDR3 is CASSEWTGMGVFSNQPQHF. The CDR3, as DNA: TGTGCCAGCAGTGAATGGACAGGGATGGGGGTATTCAGCAATCAGCCCCAGCATTTT.

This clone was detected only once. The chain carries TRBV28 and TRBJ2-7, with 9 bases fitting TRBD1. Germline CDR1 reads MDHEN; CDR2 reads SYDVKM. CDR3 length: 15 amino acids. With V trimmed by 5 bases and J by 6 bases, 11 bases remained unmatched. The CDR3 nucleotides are TGTGCCAGCAGTGGGGGACAGGGCCTCACCAGCGAGCAGTACTTC. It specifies CASSGGQGLTSEQYF.

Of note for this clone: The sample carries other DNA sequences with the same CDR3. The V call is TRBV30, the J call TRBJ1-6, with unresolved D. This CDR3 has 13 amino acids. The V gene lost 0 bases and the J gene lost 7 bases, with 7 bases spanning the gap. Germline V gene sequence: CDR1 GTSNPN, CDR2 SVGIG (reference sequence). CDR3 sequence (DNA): TGTGCCTGGAGTGTACGAGAGAATTCACCCCTCCACTTT. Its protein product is CAWSVRENSPLHF.

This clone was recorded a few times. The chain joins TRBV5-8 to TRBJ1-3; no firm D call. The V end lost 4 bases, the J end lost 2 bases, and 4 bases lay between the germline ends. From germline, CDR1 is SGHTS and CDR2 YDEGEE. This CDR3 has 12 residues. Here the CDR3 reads CASSNTGNTIYF. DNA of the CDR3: TGTGCCAGCAGCAATACTGGAAACACCATATATTTT.

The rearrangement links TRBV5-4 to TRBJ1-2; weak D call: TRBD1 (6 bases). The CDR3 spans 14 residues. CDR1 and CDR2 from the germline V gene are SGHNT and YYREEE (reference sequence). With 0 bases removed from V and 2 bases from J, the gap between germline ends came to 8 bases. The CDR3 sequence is CASSLATGNYGYTF. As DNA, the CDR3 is TGTGCCAGCAGCTTGGCCACAGGGAACTATGGCTACACCTTC.

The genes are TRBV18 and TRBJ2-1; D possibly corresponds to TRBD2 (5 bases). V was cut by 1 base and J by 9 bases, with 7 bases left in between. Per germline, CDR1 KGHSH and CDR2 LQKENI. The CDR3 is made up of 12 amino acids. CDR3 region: CASSPQRVEQFF. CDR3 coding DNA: TGTGCCAGCTCACCACAGAGGGTTGAGCAGTTCTTC.

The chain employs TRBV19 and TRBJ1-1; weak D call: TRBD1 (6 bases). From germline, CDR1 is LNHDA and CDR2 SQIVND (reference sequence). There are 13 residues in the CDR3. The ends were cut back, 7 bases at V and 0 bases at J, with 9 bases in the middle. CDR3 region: CASTTGLNTEAFF. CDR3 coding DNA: TGTGCCAGTACCACAGGGTTGAACACTGAAGCTTTCTTT.

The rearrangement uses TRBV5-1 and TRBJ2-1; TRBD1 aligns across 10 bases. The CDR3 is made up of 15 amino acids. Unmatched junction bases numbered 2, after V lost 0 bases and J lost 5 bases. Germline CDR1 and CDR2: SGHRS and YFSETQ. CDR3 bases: TGCGCCAGCAGCTTGGAAGGGACAGGGGACAATGAGCAGTTCTTC. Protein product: CASSLEGTGDNEQFF.

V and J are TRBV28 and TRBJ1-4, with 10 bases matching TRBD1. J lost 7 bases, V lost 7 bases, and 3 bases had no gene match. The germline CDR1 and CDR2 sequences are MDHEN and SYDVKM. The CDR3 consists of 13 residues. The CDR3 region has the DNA TGTGCCAGCAACCGGGACAGGGGTGAAAAACTGTTTTTT. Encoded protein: CASNRDRGEKLFF.

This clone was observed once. CDR3 DNA sequence: TGTGCCAGCAGCTACAGCGGGAGGGCTGTAGATGAGCAGTTCTTC. As protein: CASSYSGRAVDEQFF. The V gene is TRBV5-6, the J gene TRBJ2-1; 10 bases are shared with TRBD2. Looked up from germline, CDR1 is SGHDT and CDR2 is YYEEEE. V shed 3 bases and J 8 bases; nucleotides not matched to a gene: 8. CDR3 length equals 15 residues.

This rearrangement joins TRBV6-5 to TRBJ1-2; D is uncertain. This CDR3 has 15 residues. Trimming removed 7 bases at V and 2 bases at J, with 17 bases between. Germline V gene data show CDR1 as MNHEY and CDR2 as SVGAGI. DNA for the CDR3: TGTGCCAGCACTCCCCTTTCCGGGAAAAACTATGGCTACACCTTC. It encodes CASTPLSGKNYGYTF.

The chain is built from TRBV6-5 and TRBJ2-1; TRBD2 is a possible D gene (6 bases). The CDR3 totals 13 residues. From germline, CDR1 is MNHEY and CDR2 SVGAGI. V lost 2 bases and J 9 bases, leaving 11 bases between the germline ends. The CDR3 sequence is CASSYRRDFEQFF. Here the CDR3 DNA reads TGTGCCAGCAGTTACCGTCGGGACTTTGAGCAGTTCTTC.

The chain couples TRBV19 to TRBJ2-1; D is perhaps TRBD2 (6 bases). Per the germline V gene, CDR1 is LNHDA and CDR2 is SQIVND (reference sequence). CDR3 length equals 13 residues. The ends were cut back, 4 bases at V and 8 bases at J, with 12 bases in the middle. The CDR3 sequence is CASSKGLRHEQFF. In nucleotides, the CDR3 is TGTGCCAGTAGTAAGGGACTCCGACATGAGCAGTTCTTC. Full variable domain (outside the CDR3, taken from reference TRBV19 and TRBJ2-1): DGGITQSPKYLFRKEGQNVTLSCEQNLNHDAMYWYRQDPGQGLRLIYYSQIVNDFQKGDIAEGYSVSREKKESFPLTVTSAQKNPTAFYLCASSKGLRHEQFFGPGTRLTVL.

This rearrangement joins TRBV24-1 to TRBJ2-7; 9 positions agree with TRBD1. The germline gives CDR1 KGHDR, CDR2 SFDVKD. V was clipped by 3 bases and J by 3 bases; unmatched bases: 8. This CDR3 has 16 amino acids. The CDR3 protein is CATSDSNRGRLYEQYF. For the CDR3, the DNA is TGTGCCACCAGTGATAGTAACAGGGGGCGCCTCTACGAGCAGTACTTC.

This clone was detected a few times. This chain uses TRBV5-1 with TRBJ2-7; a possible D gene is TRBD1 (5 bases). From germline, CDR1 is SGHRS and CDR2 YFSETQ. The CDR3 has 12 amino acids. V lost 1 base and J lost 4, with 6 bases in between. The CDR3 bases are TGCGCCAGCAGCTTGAGGGGTTACGAGCAGTACTTC. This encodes CASSLRGYEQYF.

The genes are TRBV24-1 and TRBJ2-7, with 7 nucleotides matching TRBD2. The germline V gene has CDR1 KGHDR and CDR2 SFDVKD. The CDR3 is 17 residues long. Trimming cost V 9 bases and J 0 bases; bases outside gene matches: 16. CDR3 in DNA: TGTGCCACCCTACCCCCACGAGGGACTAAAAGCTCCTACGAGCAGTACTTC. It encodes CATLPPRGTKSSYEQYF.